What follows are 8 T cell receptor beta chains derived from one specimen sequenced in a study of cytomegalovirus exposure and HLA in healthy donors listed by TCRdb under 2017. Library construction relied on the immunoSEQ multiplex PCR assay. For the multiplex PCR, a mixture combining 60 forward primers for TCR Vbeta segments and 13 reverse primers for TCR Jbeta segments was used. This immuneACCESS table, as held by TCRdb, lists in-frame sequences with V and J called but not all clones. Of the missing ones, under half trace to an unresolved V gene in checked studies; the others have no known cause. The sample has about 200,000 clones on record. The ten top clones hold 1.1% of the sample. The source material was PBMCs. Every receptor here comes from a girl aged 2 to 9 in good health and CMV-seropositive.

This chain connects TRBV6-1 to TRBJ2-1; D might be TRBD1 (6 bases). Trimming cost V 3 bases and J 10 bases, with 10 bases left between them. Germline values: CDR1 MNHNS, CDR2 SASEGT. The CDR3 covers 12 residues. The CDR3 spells CASSDWGLEQFF. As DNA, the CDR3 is TGTGCCAGCAGTGATTGGGGGCTCGAGCAGTTCTTC.

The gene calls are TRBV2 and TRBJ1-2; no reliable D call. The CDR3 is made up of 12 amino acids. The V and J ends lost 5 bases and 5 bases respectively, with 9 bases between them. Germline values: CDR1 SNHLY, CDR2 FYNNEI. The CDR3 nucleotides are TGTGCCAGCAGTCACGATACTTATGGCTACACCTTC. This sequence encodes CASSHDTYGYTF.

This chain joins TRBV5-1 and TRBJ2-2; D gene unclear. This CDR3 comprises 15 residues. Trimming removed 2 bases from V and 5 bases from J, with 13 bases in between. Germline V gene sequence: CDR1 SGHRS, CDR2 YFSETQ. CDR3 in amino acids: CASSFLASLTGELFF. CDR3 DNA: TGCGCCAGCAGCTTCTTAGCTAGTTTGACCGGGGAGCTGTTTTTT.

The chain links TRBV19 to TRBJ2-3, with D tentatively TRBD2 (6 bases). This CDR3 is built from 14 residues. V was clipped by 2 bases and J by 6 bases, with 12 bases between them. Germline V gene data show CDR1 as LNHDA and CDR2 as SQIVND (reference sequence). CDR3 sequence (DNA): TGTGCCAGTAGTATAAATCTTGGAGGGGATACGCAGTATTTT. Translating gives CASSINLGGDTQYF. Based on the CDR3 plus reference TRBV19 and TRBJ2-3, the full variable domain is DGGITQSPKYLFRKEGQNVTLSCEQNLNHDAMYWYRQDPGQGLRLIYYSQIVNDFQKGDIAEGYSVSREKKESFPLTVTSAQKNPTAFYLCASSINLGGDTQYFGPGTRLTVL.

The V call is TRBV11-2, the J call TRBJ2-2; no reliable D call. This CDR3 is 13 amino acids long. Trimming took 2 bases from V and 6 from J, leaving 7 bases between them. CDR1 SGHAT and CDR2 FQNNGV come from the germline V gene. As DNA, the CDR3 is TGTGCCAGCAGCTTATCAGAACCCGGGGAGCTGTTTTTT. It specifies CASSLSEPGELFF.

In DNA form, the CDR3 reads TGTGCCAGCAGTGCCCCACTCAAGTCCGATACGCAGTATTTT. It specifies CASSAPLKSDTQYF. This rearrangement joins TRBV28 to TRBJ2-3; D is uncertain. The CDR3 contains 14 residues. The ends were cut back, 5 bases at V and 6 bases at J, with 15 bases in the middle. Germline-derived CDR1 and CDR2 are MDHEN and SYDVKM. Complete variable domain (other parts from reference TRBV28 and TRBJ2-3): DVKVTQSSRYLVKRTGEKVFLECVQDMDHENMFWYRQDPGLGLRLIYFSYDVKMKEKGDIPEGYSVSREKKERFSLILESASTNQTSMYLCASSAPLKSDTQYFGPGTRLTVL.

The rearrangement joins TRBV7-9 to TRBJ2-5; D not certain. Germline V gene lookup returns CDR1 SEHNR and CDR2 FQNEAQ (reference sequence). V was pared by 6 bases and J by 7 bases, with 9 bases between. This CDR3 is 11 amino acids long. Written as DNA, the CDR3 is TGTGCCAGCAGGTCAACGGGGACCCAGTACTTC. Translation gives CASRSTGTQYF.

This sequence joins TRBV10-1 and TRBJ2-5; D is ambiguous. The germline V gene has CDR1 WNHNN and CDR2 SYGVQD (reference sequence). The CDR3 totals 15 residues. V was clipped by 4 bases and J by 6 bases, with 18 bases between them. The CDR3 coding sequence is TGCGCCAGCAGTGGTATCAGGTCCATAAAGAAGACCCAGTACTTC. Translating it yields CASSGIRSIKKTQYF.